This TCR beta chain was sequenced for a study of cytomegalovirus exposure and HLA in healthy donors. For this clone: Its antigen is undetermined.

Study observations and caveats: TCR beta chains numbering more than 150 were designated cytomegalovirus-associated. In a later analysis, HLA-C alleles had the fewest associated TCRs, DRB1 alleles the most. Follow-up analysis later connected one missense variant in DCLRE1C with trimming of TCR beta V- and J-genes.

The PCR had 60 Vbeta and 13 Jbeta primers. Per the authors' pipeline: In a later analysis, around 10 million of around 75 million unique beta chains occurred in at least two donors. TCRdb's table, derived via immunoSEQ multiplex PCR, lists solely in-frame clones and lacks some. V, J and clone size are those of that table, while D and trimming were read from the DNA. This sample has around 75,000 clones, with 75% to 85% found just once. From germline, CDR1 is LNHDA and CDR2 SQIVND (reference sequence). The V and J ends lost 8 bases and 2 bases respectively, with 13 bases between them. The CDR3 sequence is 14 residues long.

The sequenced sample consisted of PBMCs. The V and J genes are TRBV19 and TRBJ1-5, with no clear D. The source is a man in his forties or fifties in good health and CMV-seronegative. CDR3 DNA: TGTGCCAGTTGCTTTGGCAGCGGCAATCAGCCCCAGCATTTT. Translating gives CASCFGSGNQPQHF.